What follows are 28 T cell receptor beta chains derived from one specimen sequenced in a study of blood T cells in healthy people across ages (dated by TCRdb to the mid-2010s). The library was prepared using 5' RACE. Sequencer: Illumina HiSeq 2500. A second PCR of about 7 to 12 cycles was performed with a sample-barcoded 5' primer and a J-beta primer mix. TCRdb handled the public reads itself, with Q25 trimming in fastp and clone calling in MiXCR, and kept productive beta chains. Rows merge per CDR3 protein into single entries with the most common DNA and genes. The sample has roughly 800,000 distinct CDR3 sequences on record, around 25% of them singletons. The ten largest clones add up to around 3.6% of the sample. In addition, the sample was reused for a study of T cells of mothers and their children.

Sequenced input: blood. These receptor sequences come from a boy younger than 18 in good health.

This clonotype was observed a handful of times. This chain uses TRBV6-5 with TRBJ1-6; D ambiguous. Trimming cost V 5 bases and J 8 bases, with 13 bases left between them. CDR3 length: 14 amino acids. Germline V gives CDR1 MNHEY, CDR2 SVGAGI. Here the CDR3 reads CASSRTGAYSPLHF. CDR3 coding DNA: TGTGCCAGCAGTAGGACGGGAGCGTATTCACCCCTCCACTTT.

This clonotype was seen a handful of times. The V and J genes are TRBV29-1 and TRBJ2-6; D may match TRBD1 or TRBD2 (5 bases each). Trimming stripped 3 bases from V and 0 bases from J, with 12 bases between. This CDR3 spans 16 amino acids. Germline CDR1 SQVTM, CDR2 ANQGSEA. The CDR3 here is CSVELGESSGANVLTF. As DNA, the CDR3 is TGCAGCGTTGAGCTGGGGGAGAGCTCTGGGGCCAACGTCCTGACTTTC.

The V gene is TRBV20-1, the J gene TRBJ1-5; D uncertain. The CDR3 is made up of 13 amino acids. Germline V lookup: CDR1 DFQATT, CDR2 SNEGSKA (reference sequence). The V end lost 2 bases, the J end lost 4 bases, and 9 bases lay between the germline ends. This CDR3 reads CSARRHLNQPQHF. The DNA of the CDR3 is TGCAGTGCTAGACGCCATCTGAATCAGCCCCAGCATTTT.

This clonotype has more than one count but fewer than ten. V and J are TRBV4-1 and TRBJ2-5, with TRBD1 identical over 8 bases. There are 17 residues in the CDR3. The V gene's germline CDR1 is MGHRA and CDR2 YSYEKL. Trimming at V came to 0 bases and at J to 7 bases, leaving 13 bases not matched to a gene. In DNA form, the CDR3 reads TGCGCCAGCAGCCAAGACGCGTCGACAGGGGTGGTGGGGACCCAGTACTTC. It yields the protein CASSQDASTGVVGTQYF.

This clonotype was seen at least ten times. CDR3: CASRGNYGYTF. CDR3 in DNA: TGTGCCAGCAGGGGTAACTATGGCTACACCTTC. This chain links TRBV19 with TRBJ1-2; D might be TRBD1 (6 bases). The CDR3 sequence is 11 residues long. V shed 9 bases and J shed 1 base, with 6 bases lying between them. Germline CDR1 is LNHDA and CDR2 is SQIVND (reference sequence).

The chain has TRBV9 and TRBJ1-5; D is possibly TRBD1 (5 bases). Germline V gene data show CDR1 as SGDLS and CDR2 as YYNGEE. The CDR3 sequence is 16 residues long. Trimming shortened V by 0 bases and J by 2 bases, and 12 bases separated the two germline ends. In nucleotides, the CDR3 is TGTGCCAGCAGCGTAGGGGGGGGTGAGGGCAATCAGCCCCAGCATTTT. Translating gives CASSVGGGEGNQPQHF.

This clonotype was seen a handful of times. The rearrangement uses TRBV12-3 or TRBV12-4 and TRBJ2-4; D tentatively fits TRBD1 or TRBD2 (5 bases each). V lost 3 bases to trimming and J lost 12 bases, with 15 bases between them. The length of the CDR3 is 13 residues. CDR3 region: CASSLMDGTSQYF. In nucleotides, the CDR3 is TGTGCCAGCAGTTTGATGGACGGGACCAGTCAGTACTTC.

V gene TRBV29-1 combines with J gene TRBJ2-5, with TRBD1 as a possible D gene (6 bases). The J call may not be correct, given that the DNA end is closer to TRBJ2-7. This CDR3 comprises 12 residues. Germline CDR1 and CDR2: SQVTM and ANQGSEA. DNA of the CDR3: TGCAGCATGAGACAGGAACGAAACGAGCAGTACTTC. Residues: CSMRQERNEQYF.

The gene calls are TRBV20-1 and TRBJ2-3; TRBD2 matches at 10 bases. V lost 6 bases and J lost 0; bases outside the gene matches: 9. Germline V gene sequence: CDR1 DFQATT, CDR2 SNEGSKA (reference sequence). The CDR3 is 16 residues long. The CDR3 sequence: CSAHATSGLSTDTQYF. CDR3 DNA sequence: TGCAGTGCCCACGCGACTAGCGGGCTGAGCACAGATACGCAGTATTTT.

This clonotype turned up a few times. The rearrangement uses TRBV6-6 and TRBJ1-1; 9 bases agree with TRBD1. The J segment lost 4 bases and the V segment lost 4 bases, leaving 7 bases of the junction unmatched. The CDR3 has 15 residues. Germline lookup yields CDR1 MNHNY and CDR2 SVGAGI (reference sequence). CDR3 residues: CASSSPGQGTTEAFF. The CDR3, as DNA: TGTGCCAGCAGTTCCCCGGGACAGGGTACCACTGAAGCTTTCTTT.

This chain uses TRBV24-1 with TRBJ2-1, with D perhaps given as TRBD1 or TRBD2 (5 bases each). The V and J ends lost 9 bases and 1 base respectively, with 9 bases between them. The CDR3 runs 13 residues. Germline V gene sequence: CDR1 KGHDR, CDR2 SFDVKD. The CDR3 bases are TGTGCCACCCGAGGGGCATCCTACAATGAGCAGTTCTTC. Residues: CATRGASYNEQFF.

This clonotype turned up a few times. V gene TRBV7-9 combines with J gene TRBJ2-5, with 7 bases lining up with TRBD1. The CDR3 is made up of 15 amino acids. V shed 5 bases, J shed 5 bases, and the junction held 11 bases outside the gene matches. Germline V lookup: CDR1 SEHNR, CDR2 FQNEAQ (reference sequence). This chain's CDR3 is CASSADRVESETQYF. CDR3 in DNA: TGTGCCAGCAGCGCTGACAGGGTAGAGTCTGAGACCCAGTACTTC.

The rearrangement uses TRBV12-3 or TRBV12-4 and TRBJ1-5, with D tentatively TRBD1 (6 bases). The V end was cut by 6 bases, the J end by 2 bases, with 17 bases between. The CDR3 is 16 residues long. This chain's CDR3 is CASSLRQVDGNQPQHF. CDR3 nucleotide sequence: TGTGCCAGCAGCTTAAGACAGGTCGACGGCAATCAGCCCCAGCATTTT.

The CDR3 DNA is TGTGCCACCAGTGTTCGGGGGACAGGGGCCCTCGTGAGTGAGACCCAGTACTTC. Translating it yields CATSVRGTGALVSETQYF. The J gene is TRBJ2-5, the V gene TRBV24-1, with 10 bases identical to TRBD1. This CDR3 has 18 amino acids. Trimming cost V 5 bases and J 5 bases; bases outside gene matches: 16. CDR1 and CDR2 (germline): KGHDR, SFDVKD.

This chain uses TRBV29-1 with TRBJ2-3; D might be TRBD1 or TRBD2, each matching 5 bases. Per the germline V gene, CDR1 is SQVTM and CDR2 is ANQGSEA. The V end was cut by 7 bases, the J end by 0 bases, with 14 bases between. The CDR3 extends over 14 amino acids. The CDR3, as DNA: TGCAGCGCGACTCCCGGGACGAGCACAGATACGCAGTATTTT. Protein sequence: CSATPGTSTDTQYF.

This clonotype was seen more than once but under ten times. The chain recombines TRBV9 with TRBJ1-2; D not resolved. Germline V gene sequence: CDR1 SGDLS, CDR2 YYNGEE. The CDR3 loop spans 13 amino acids. V lost 5 bases to trimming and J lost 5 bases, with 13 bases between them. CDR3 DNA: TGTGCCAGCAGTTCAGACTTGGCATATGGCTACACCTTC. This gives the protein CASSSDLAYGYTF.

The table lists this clonotype with a few counts. V usage is TRBV6-5 and J usage is TRBJ1-4; possible D gene TRBD1, 5 bases. CDR1 MNHEY and CDR2 SVGAGI come from the germline V gene. Between the trimmed V and J ends, which lost 6 bases and 10 bases, there was a span of 18 bases. The CDR3 is 14 residues long. CDR3 nucleotides: TGTGCCAGCAGCCCCGGGACGGAGCCCCCAAAACTGTTTTTT. Amino acids: CASSPGTEPPKLFF.

This clonotype was seen a handful of times. The chain has TRBV12-3 or TRBV12-4 and TRBJ2-5, with 13 bases lining up with TRBD2. The ends lost 5 bases at V and 11 bases at J; junction bases unmatched: 11. The CDR3 covers 15 residues. The CDR3 region is CASSRTSGGSWEQYF. The CDR3 DNA follows: TGTGCCAGCAGTCGGACTAGCGGGGGTTCCTGGGAGCAGTACTTC.

This chain joins TRBV5-1 and TRBJ1-4, with TRBD1 identical over 9 bases. This CDR3 is built from 16 residues. V lost 5 bases, J lost 7 bases, and 12 bases stayed unmatched. Germline V gene lookup returns CDR1 SGHRS and CDR2 YFSETQ. The CDR3 loop reads CASSFTGQGLSEKLFF. CDR3 nucleotides: TGCGCCAGCAGTTTCACGGGACAGGGACTGAGTGAAAAACTGTTTTTT. Based on the CDR3 plus reference TRBV5-1 and TRBJ1-4, the full variable domain is KAGVTQTPRYLIKTRGQQVTLSCSPISGHRSVSWYQQTPGQGLQFLFEYFSETQRNKGNFPGRFSGRQFSNSRSEMNVSTLELGDSALYLCASSFTGQGLSEKLFFGSGTQLSVL.

The V gene is TRBV24-1, the J gene TRBJ2-2; 11 bases line up with TRBD1. Germline V gene data show CDR1 as KGHDR and CDR2 as SFDVKD. Trimming cost V 3 bases and J 5 bases; bases outside gene matches: 10. This CDR3 spans 18 amino acids. This CDR3 is CATSDPEGQGAGTGELFF. CDR3 nucleotides: TGTGCCACCAGTGATCCCGAAGGACAGGGGGCTGGAACCGGGGAGCTGTTTTTT.

This clonotype was counted between two and nine times. The chain joins TRBV5-1 to TRBJ1-4, with 8 bases aligning to TRBD1. The CDR3 runs to 14 residues. The V gene's germline CDR1 is SGHRS and CDR2 YFSETQ. The V gene end was trimmed by 7 bases and the J gene end by 4 bases; junction bases not matched to a gene: 6. The CDR3 nucleotides read TGCGCCAGCGGTCGGGACAGGAATAATGAAAAACTGTTTTTT. Its protein is CASGRDRNNEKLFF.

This chain joins TRBV28 and TRBJ2-5; D uncertain. The end of the DNA fits TRBJ2-7 better, so the J call may be wrong. The CDR3 consists of 12 residues. Germline CDR1 is MDHEN and CDR2 is SYDVKM. CDR3 residues: CASSYPQYEQYF. The CDR3 DNA follows: TGTGCCAGCAGTTACCCCCAGTACGAGCAGTACTTC.

In the case of this clonotype: The conserved closing phenylalanine or tryptophan is absent in this CDR3, likely reflecting a read error. This chain uses TRBV6-2 or TRBV6-3 with TRBJ1-1, with 8 bases lining up with TRBD1. CDR3 length equals 14 residues. V lost 5 bases, J lost 4 bases, and 6 bases stayed unmatched. Germline values: CDR1 MNHEY, CDR2 SVGEGT. The CDR3 here is CASSIQGASTEAFL. Here the CDR3 DNA reads TGTGCCAGCAGTATCCAGGGGGCGAGCACTGAAGCTTTCCTT.

The chain is built from TRBV6-5 and TRBJ1-5; 7 bases are shared with TRBD1. Germline loops: CDR1 MNHEY, CDR2 SVGAGI. Trimming cost V 6 bases and J 6 bases; bases outside gene matches: 8. The CDR3 spans 14 residues. CDR3 in amino acids: CASSRQGIGQPQHF. DNA for the CDR3: TGTGCCAGCAGCCGACAGGGAATAGGTCAGCCCCAGCATTTT.

The chain is built from TRBV5-1 and TRBJ2-3, with D possibly matching TRBD2 (5 bases). The V gene lost 3 bases and the J gene lost 1 base, with 9 bases spanning the gap. Germline V gives CDR1 SGHRS, CDR2 YFSETQ. The CDR3 runs to 14 residues. The CDR3 DNA reads as TGCGCCAGCAGCTCTTGGACTGGCACAGATACGCAGTATTTT. Amino acids: CASSSWTGTDTQYF.

This clonotype has just a few counts. The rearrangement links TRBV15 to TRBJ1-6, with D tentatively TRBD1 (6 bases). Trimming left V 0 bases short and J 12 bases short, with 12 bases between. In germline, CDR1 is LNHNV, CDR2 YYDKDF (reference sequence). The length of the CDR3 is 14 residues. CDR3 bases: TGTGCCACCAGCAGAGACCAGGGGTTGGGACCCCTCCACTTT. The encoded protein is CATSRDQGLGPLHF.

The rearrangement uses TRBV12-5 and TRBJ2-5; 9 nucleotides agree with TRBD1. The CDR3 runs 15 residues. With 6 bases clipped from V and 1 base from J, the junction kept 6 bases outside the gene matches. Germline V gene data show CDR1 as LGHNT and CDR2 as FRNRAP. The CDR3 nucleotides are TGTGCTAGTGGCGCCGGGACAGGGCCCCAAGAGACCCAGTACTTC. This translates into CASGAGTGPQETQYF.

This chain links TRBV24-1 with TRBJ2-1; D is unclear. The DNA end is a closer match to TRBJ2-5, so the J assignment may be wrong. Looked up from germline, CDR1 is KGHDR and CDR2 is SFDVKD. The CDR3 is 13 amino acids. The CDR3 coding sequence is TGTGCCACCAGTCAGATCTCCCAAGAGACCCAGTACTTC. It translates to CATSQISQETQYF.